This is a list of T cell receptor beta chains from one sample in a study of shared T cell receptors in the human thymus. The table came from immunoSEQ multiplex PCR; TCRdb's copy has only in-frame clones and leaves some out. The data contain 650,000 to 950,000 clones, approximately 85% of them seen just once; the ten biggest clones take up around 0.0094%. These same data were also listed under a study on human thymus T cells.

What was sequenced was thymocytes. These receptors originate from a girl under three years old with a congenital heart defect. CDR3s include the opening cysteine and the closing phenylalanine or tryptophan. D genes are given only for firm matches. The size of a clone is reported for some rows only, either as once, few or many, or as a class for expanded clones.

abundance: -
j_gene: TRBJ1-2
v_gene: TRBV6-4
d_gene: TRBD1
CDR3aa: CASSDSGGQNYGYTF
CDR3nt: TGTGCCAGCAGTGATTCAGGGGGGCAAAACTATGGCTACACCTTC

abundance: -
j_gene: TRBJ2-5
v_gene: TRBV5-4
d_gene: -
CDR3aa: CASSWDTNQETQYF
CDR3nt: TGTGCCAGCAGCTGGGACACTAACCAAGAGACCCAGTACTTC

abundance: -
j_gene: TRBJ2-1
v_gene: TRBV6-1
d_gene: -
CDR3aa: CASSDQPRAQFDEQFF
CDR3nt: TGTGCCAGCAGTGATCAACCCCGTGCCCAGTTCGATGAGCAGTTCTTC

abundance: -
j_gene: TRBJ2-6
v_gene: TRBV5-1
d_gene: TRBD1
CDR3aa: CASNRGYLSPGGDYSGANVLTF
CDR3nt: TGCGCCAGCAACCGTGGTTACCTAAGTCCAGGGGGCGACTACTCTGGGGCCAACGTCCTGACTTTC

abundance: -
j_gene: TRBJ2-7
v_gene: TRBV28
d_gene: -
CDR3aa: CASSLGVKGFYEQYF
CDR3nt: TGTGCCAGCAGTTTGGGAGTAAAGGGTTTCTACGAGCAGTACTTC

abundance: -
j_gene: TRBJ2-7
v_gene: TRBV28
d_gene: -
CDR3aa: CASSSRDWAYEQYF
CDR3nt: TGTGCCAGCAGTTCCCGGGACTGGGCCTACGAGCAGTACTTC

abundance: -
j_gene: TRBJ1-1
v_gene: TRBV10-3
d_gene: -
CDR3aa: CAITGTQNTEAFF
CDR3nt: TGTGCCATCACCGGGACACAGAACACTGAAGCTTTCTTT

abundance: -
j_gene: TRBJ1-2
v_gene: TRBV6-6
d_gene: -
CDR3aa: CASSQTGRPNYGYTF
CDR3nt: TGTGCCAGCAGTCAAACAGGGAGACCTAACTATGGCTACACCTTC

abundance: -
j_gene: TRBJ1-6
v_gene: TRBV7-9
d_gene: -
CDR3aa: CASSLPGHSNSPLHF
CDR3nt: TGTGCCAGCAGCTTGCCGGGACATTCTAATTCACCCCTCCACTTT

abundance: -
j_gene: TRBJ1-5
v_gene: TRBV23-1
d_gene: TRBD1
CDR3aa: CASSQTGEDRERGNNQPQHF
CDR3nt: TGCGCCAGCAGTCAAACAGGAGAGGACAGGGAAAGGGGCAACAATCAGCCCCAGCATTTT

abundance: -
j_gene: TRBJ2-1
v_gene: TRBV6-1
d_gene: -
CDR3aa: CASSENWSSYNEQFF
CDR3nt: TGTGCCAGCAGTGAGAACTGGAGCTCCTACAATGAGCAGTTCTTC

abundance: -
j_gene: TRBJ1-2
v_gene: TRBV25-1
d_gene: -
CDR3aa: CASSGGEQGYTF
CDR3nt: TGTGCCAGCAGTGGGGGGGAACAAGGCTACACCTTC

abundance: -
j_gene: TRBJ1-6
v_gene: TRBV10-3
d_gene: TRBD1
CDR3aa: CAISESRGRSPLHF
CDR3nt: TGTGCCATCAGTGAGTCCAGGGGGCGGTCACCCCTCCACTTT

abundance: -
j_gene: TRBJ1-1
v_gene: TRBV25-1
d_gene: -
CDR3aa: CASSDGFDRGTEAFF
CDR3nt: TGTGCCAGCAGTGATGGGTTTGATAGGGGCACTGAAGCTTTCTTT

abundance: -
j_gene: TRBJ2-5
v_gene: TRBV6-6
d_gene: TRBD1
CDR3aa: CASSYPGGNQETQYF
CDR3nt: TGTGCCAGCAGTTACCCAGGGGGCAACCAGGAGACCCAGTACTTC

abundance: -
j_gene: TRBJ1-1
v_gene: TRBV5-1
d_gene: -
CDR3aa: CASSLDQGPVFLPEAFF
CDR3nt: TGCGCCAGCAGCTTGGACCAGGGCCCAGTCTTTTTACCTGAAGCTTTCTTT

abundance: -
j_gene: TRBJ1-1
v_gene: TRBV12-5
d_gene: TRBD1
CDR3aa: CASGLGADRDRGRVTEAFF
CDR3nt: TGTGCTAGTGGTTTGGGCGCCGACAGGGATCGGGGCCGAGTGACTGAAGCTTTCTTT

abundance: -
j_gene: TRBJ2-7
v_gene: TRBV5-1
d_gene: -
CDR3aa: CASSLELWGTYEQYF
CDR3nt: TGCGCCAGCAGCTTGGAATTGTGGGGCACCTACGAGCAGTACTTC

abundance: -
j_gene: TRBJ1-1
v_gene: TRBV28
d_gene: -
CDR3aa: CASSSPPRQFVVNFVMNTEAFF
CDR3nt: TGTGCCAGCAGTTCCCCACCCCGACAGTTCGTTGTAAATTTCGTCATGAACACTGAAGCTTTCTTT

abundance: -
j_gene: TRBJ1-6
v_gene: TRBV6-4
d_gene: -
CDR3aa: CASSDGTANSPLHF
CDR3nt: TGTGCCAGCAGTGACGGGACTGCAAATTCACCCCTCCACTTT

abundance: few
j_gene: TRBJ1-2
v_gene: TRBV15
d_gene: -
CDR3aa: CATSRGGSYGYTF
CDR3nt: TGTGCCACCAGCAGGGGGGGGAGCTATGGCTACACCTTC

abundance: -
j_gene: TRBJ2-5
v_gene: TRBV7-8
d_gene: TRBD2
CDR3aa: CASSSPGLAGVETQYF
CDR3nt: TGTGCCAGCAGCTCGCCGGGACTAGCGGGGGTAGAGACCCAGTACTTC

abundance: -
j_gene: TRBJ2-5
v_gene: TRBV6-1
d_gene: TRBD2
CDR3aa: CASRTNRDRVREQYF
CDR3nt: TGTGCCAGCAGAACGAACCGGGACCGGGTGCGGGAGCAGTACTTC